These T cell receptor beta chains were read from a single sample in a study of cytomegalovirus exposure and HLA in healthy donors. Profiling relied on immunoSEQ multiplex PCR, and the TCRdb table lists in-frame clones only, not all of them. The sample shows 200,000 to 300,000 clones, almost 85% of them seen only once. Sequencing input: PBMCs. The receptor set was obtained from a woman aged 40 to 50 in good health and CMV-seropositive. Both conserved end residues are part of each CDR3. The D gene is left open where the match is weak. A clone size is listed for some rows: how often the clone was seen (once, few, many), or a class if it is expanded.

D: -
J: TRBJ1-5
V: TRBV7-2
size: -
CDR3: CASRLSDQPQHF
DNA: TGTGCCAGCAGGTTATCGGATCAGCCCCAGCATTTT

D: TRBD1
J: TRBJ1-4
V: TRBV30
size: few
CDR3: CAWSVTGEAEKLFF
DNA: TGTGCCTGGAGTGTTACAGGGGAGGCTGAAAAACTGTTTTTT

D: -
J: TRBJ1-1
V: TRBV19
size: once
CDR3: CASTRHLQGNTEAFF
DNA: TGTGCCAGTACTAGACACCTACAGGGCAACACTGAAGCTTTCTTT

D: -
J: TRBJ1-3
V: TRBV28
size: -
CDR3: CASRSTGHSGNTIYF
DNA: TGTGCCAGCAGATCAACAGGGCACTCTGGAAACACCATATATTTT

D: TRBD1
J: TRBJ1-2
V: TRBV2
size: -
CDR3: CASSQERQGAEGYTF
DNA: TGTGCCAGCAGTCAAGAGAGACAGGGGGCTGAAGGCTACACCTTC

D: TRBD2
J: TRBJ2-1
V: TRBV29-1
size: -
CDR3: CNNLLAGYSYNEQFF
DNA: TGCAACAACCTCTTAGCGGGATACTCCTACAATGAGCAGTTCTTC

D: TRBD2
J: TRBJ2-5
V: TRBV18
size: -
CDR3: CASSLGTSGTETQYF
DNA: TGTGCCAGCTCACTGGGGACTAGCGGGACAGAGACCCAGTACTTC

D: TRBD2
J: TRBJ2-1
V: TRBV15
size: once
CDR3: CATSRDVTSGINEQFF
DNA: TGTGCCACCAGCAGAGATGTGACTAGCGGGATCAATGAGCAGTTCTTC

D: -
J: TRBJ1-1
V: TRBV30
size: -
CDR3: CAWTGDMNTEAFF
DNA: TGTGCCTGGACAGGGGATATGAACACTGAAGCTTTCTTT

D: TRBD2
J: TRBJ2-4
V: TRBV29-1
size: few
CDR3: CSVGEGNIQYF
DNA: TGCAGCGTTGGGGAGGGAAACATTCAGTACTTC

D: TRBD2
J: TRBJ2-2
V: TRBV30
size: few
CDR3: CAWSVAPSGSGGELFF
DNA: TGTGCCTGGAGTGTCGCCCCTAGCGGAAGTGGGGGGGAGCTGTTTTTT

D: TRBD1
J: TRBJ2-3
V: TRBV6-1
size: -
CDR3: CASRTGIGADTQYF
DNA: TGTGCCAGCAGGACAGGGATTGGTGCAGATACGCAGTATTTT

D: TRBD2
J: TRBJ2-7
V: TRBV5-6
size: -
CDR3: CASSRLGLAGGHEQYF
DNA: TGTGCCAGCAGCCGCTTGGGACTAGCGGGAGGGCACGAGCAGTACTTC

D: TRBD1
J: TRBJ1-2
V: TRBV10-3
size: -
CDR3: CAISDQGTGSYGYTF
DNA: TGTGCCATCAGTGATCAGGGGACAGGGTCGTATGGCTACACCTTC

D: -
J: TRBJ2-1
V: TRBV30
size: -
CDR3: CAWSVLNSGSYNEQFF
DNA: TGTGCCTGGAGTGTACTGAATAGCGGCTCCTACAATGAGCAGTTCTTC

D: TRBD1
J: TRBJ1-1
V: TRBV6-5
size: once
CDR3: CASSWGQTQPEAFF
DNA: TGTGCCAGCAGTTGGGGACAGACGCAGCCCGAAGCTTTCTTT

D: -
J: TRBJ1-1
V: TRBV29-1
size: -
CDR3: CSVEGQRMNTEAFF
DNA: TGCAGCGTTGAAGGACAGAGAATGAACACTGAAGCTTTCTTT

D: TRBD1
J: TRBJ2-7
V: TRBV19
size: -
CDR3: CASSPRGQGVNEQYF
DNA: TGTGCCAGTAGCCCGAGGGGACAGGGGGTCAACGAGCAGTACTTC

D: -
J: TRBJ1-4
V: TRBV30
size: -
CDR3: CAWSVGGSGNEKLFF
DNA: TGTGCCTGGAGTGTGGGTGGTTCGGGTAATGAAAAACTGTTTTTT

D: TRBD1
J: TRBJ2-7
V: TRBV5-1
size: -
CDR3: CASRLGQGYEQYF
DNA: TGCGCCAGCAGGCTCGGACAGGGCTACGAGCAGTACTTC

D: -
J: TRBJ1-3
V: TRBV11-3
size: once
CDR3: CASSLGQAHSGNTIYF
DNA: TGTGCCAGCAGCCTGGGCCAGGCCCACTCTGGAAACACCATATATTTT

D: TRBD2
J: TRBJ2-7
V: TRBV2
size: -
CDR3: CASSARGDYEQYF
DNA: TGTGCCAGCAGTGCCCGGGGGGACTACGAGCAGTACTTC

D: -
J: TRBJ2-5
V: TRBV15
size: -
CDR3: CATGRLLQETQYF
DNA: TGTGCCACCGGACGACTACTCCAAGAGACCCAGTACTTC

D: TRBD1
J: TRBJ1-5
V: TRBV19
size: -
CDR3: CASSRGQGNQPQHF
DNA: TGTGCCAGTAGTCGTGGACAGGGGAATCAGCCCCAGCATTTT

D: TRBD1
J: TRBJ1-1
V: TRBV7-9
size: -
CDR3: CSSSLGTGGKTEAFF
DNA: TGTTCCAGCAGCTTAGGGACAGGGGGCAAGACTGAAGCTTTCTTT

D: -
J: TRBJ1-2
V: TRBV28
size: -
CDR3: CASSYGGRNNYGYTF
DNA: TGTGCCAGCAGTTATGGGGGGAGGAATAACTATGGCTACACCTTC

D: -
J: TRBJ1-1
V: TRBV19
size: -
CDR3: CASSIDPIESTEAFF
DNA: TGTGCCAGTAGTATTGATCCGATAGAGTCCACTGAAGCTTTCTTT

D: -
J: TRBJ2-1
V: TRBV27
size: once
CDR3: CASGPQGQSWYNEQFF
DNA: TGTGCCAGCGGCCCTCAGGGACAAAGCTGGTACAATGAGCAGTTCTTC

D: -
J: TRBJ2-5
V: TRBV7-2
size: -
CDR3: CASSIRVQETQYF
DNA: TGTGCCAGCAGCATCAGGGTTCAAGAGACCCAGTACTTC

D: TRBD1
J: TRBJ1-2
V: TRBV5-4
size: -
CDR3: CASSLLSDRATGYTF
DNA: TGTGCCAGCAGCTTGCTTTCGGACAGGGCGACGGGCTACACCTTC

D: TRBD2
J: TRBJ2-1
V: TRBV7-9
size: -
CDR3: CASSWLAGVGNEQFF
DNA: TGTGCCAGCAGTTGGCTAGCGGGAGTAGGAAATGAGCAGTTCTTC

D: TRBD1
J: TRBJ1-1
V: TRBV5-1
size: -
CDR3: CASSLGAGGLYTEAFF
DNA: TGCGCCAGCAGCTTGGGAGCAGGGGGACTTTACACTGAAGCTTTCTTT

D: TRBD1
J: TRBJ1-6
V: TRBV6-5
size: few
CDR3: CASTWTGPNNSPLHF
DNA: TGTGCCAGCACATGGACAGGACCAAATAATTCACCCCTCCACTTT

D: TRBD1
J: TRBJ1-2
V: TRBV19
size: once
CDR3: CASSIGTGGYGYTF
DNA: TGTGCCAGTAGTATAGGGACAGGGGGCTATGGCTACACCTTC

D: -
J: TRBJ2-3
V: TRBV2
size: -
CDR3: CASTGTERYNTQYF
DNA: TGTGCCAGCACCGGGACTGAAAGATATAATACGCAGTATTTT

D: -
J: TRBJ2-6
V: TRBV30
size: -
CDR3: CAWSVRGIAGANGLTF
DNA: TGTGCCTGGAGTGTAAGGGGGATTGCTGGGGCCAACGGCCTGACTTTC

D: TRBD2
J: TRBJ2-7
V: TRBV28
size: -
CDR3: CATGRGGSSYEQYF
DNA: TGTGCCACAGGCCGGGGGGGTAGCTCCTACGAGCAGTACTTC

D: TRBD2
J: TRBJ2-1
V: TRBV19
size: -
CDR3: CASSITPGTSGRNEQFF
DNA: TGTGCCAGTAGTATTACCCCTGGGACTAGCGGGAGAAATGAGCAGTTCTTC

D: -
J: TRBJ2-5
V: TRBV6-5
size: -
CDR3: CASTGIQGGETQYF
DNA: TGTGCCAGCACCGGCATCCAGGGCGGAGAGACCCAGTACTTC

D: -
J: TRBJ2-5
V: TRBV19
size: -
CDR3: CASSGPRGPLETQYF
DNA: TGTGCCAGTAGTGGGCCCAGAGGGCCCTTGGAGACCCAGTACTTC